This TCR beta chain was documented in a study of molecular identifiers for immune sequencing clone quantification. Findings of the study overall: Barcode sharing among identical TCR molecules could make large clones appear smaller. Over 97% of CMV-specific effector molecules, but under 1% of naive ones, were in clones above 20 copies.

This clonotype has just a few counts. Its cognate antigen is unknown. Previously reported methods and listed TCR primers produced the bulk TCR libraries. One entry per CDR3 protein results from TCRdb running MiXCR on the PCR reads. The sample holds about 630,000 distinct CDR3 sequences, roughly 27% seen once. This TCR derives from a human donor in good health. Some libraries in this study had Jurkat cell RNA spiked in. Sequenced sample: naive CD8+ T cells from blood, with Jurkat cell RNA spiked in. Subset described: FACS-sorted CD8+CD4-CCR7+CD45RA+ naive T cells.

This CDR3 reads CATSREDGLNYEQYF. The CDR3, as DNA: TGTGCCACCAGCAGGGAGGACGGACTAAACTACGAGCAGTACTTC. The chain links TRBV15 to TRBJ2-7, with a tentative D call TRBD2 (6 bases). CDR1 and CDR2 from the germline V gene are LNHNV and YYDKDF (reference sequence). V lost 3 bases and J 3 bases, leaving 15 bases between the germline ends. This CDR3 spans 15 amino acids.